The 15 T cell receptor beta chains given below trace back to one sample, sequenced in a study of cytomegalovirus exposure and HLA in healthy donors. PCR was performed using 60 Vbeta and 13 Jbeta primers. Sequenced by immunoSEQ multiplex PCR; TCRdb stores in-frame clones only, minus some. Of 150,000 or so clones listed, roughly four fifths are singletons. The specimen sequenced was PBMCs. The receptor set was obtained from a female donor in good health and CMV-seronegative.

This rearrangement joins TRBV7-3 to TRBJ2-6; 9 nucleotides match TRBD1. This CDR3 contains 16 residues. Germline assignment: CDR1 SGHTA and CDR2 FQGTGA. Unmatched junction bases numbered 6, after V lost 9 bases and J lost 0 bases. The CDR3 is CASSTGGFSGANVLTF. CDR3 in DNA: TGTGCCAGTTCGACAGGGGGTTTCTCTGGGGCCAACGTCCTGACTTTC.

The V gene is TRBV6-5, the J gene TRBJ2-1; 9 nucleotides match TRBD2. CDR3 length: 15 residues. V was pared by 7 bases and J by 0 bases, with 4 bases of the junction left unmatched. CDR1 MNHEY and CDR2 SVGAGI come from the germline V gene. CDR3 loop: CASTLSGSSYNEQFF. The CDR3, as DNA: TGTGCCAGCACCCTTAGCGGGAGCTCCTACAATGAGCAGTTCTTC.

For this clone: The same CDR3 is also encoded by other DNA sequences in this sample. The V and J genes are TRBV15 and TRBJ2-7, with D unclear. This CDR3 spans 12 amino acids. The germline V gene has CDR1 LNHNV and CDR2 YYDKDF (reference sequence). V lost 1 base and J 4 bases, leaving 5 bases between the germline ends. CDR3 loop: CATSRGGYEQYF. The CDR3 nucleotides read TGTGCCACCAGCAGAGGCGGATACGAGCAGTACTTC.

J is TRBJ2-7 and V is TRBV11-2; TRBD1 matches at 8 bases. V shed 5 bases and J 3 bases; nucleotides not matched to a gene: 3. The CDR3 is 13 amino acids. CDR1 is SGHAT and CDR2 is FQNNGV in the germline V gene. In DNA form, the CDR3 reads TGTGCCAGCAGCCCCGGGACAGGCTACGAGCAGTACTTC. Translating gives CASSPGTGYEQYF. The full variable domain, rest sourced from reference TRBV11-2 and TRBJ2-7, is EAGVAQSPRYKIIEKRQSVAFWCNPISGHATLYWYQQILGQGPKLLIQFQNNGVVDDSQLPKDRFSAERLKGVDSTLKIQPAKLEDSAVYLCASSPGTGYEQYFGPGTRLTVT.

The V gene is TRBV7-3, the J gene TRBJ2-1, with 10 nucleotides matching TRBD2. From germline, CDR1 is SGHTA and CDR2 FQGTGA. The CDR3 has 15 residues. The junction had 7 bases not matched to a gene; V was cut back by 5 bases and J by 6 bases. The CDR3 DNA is TGTGCCAGCAGCGTCGGACTAGCGGCGATCAATGAGCAGTTCTTC. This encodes CASSVGLAAINEQFF.

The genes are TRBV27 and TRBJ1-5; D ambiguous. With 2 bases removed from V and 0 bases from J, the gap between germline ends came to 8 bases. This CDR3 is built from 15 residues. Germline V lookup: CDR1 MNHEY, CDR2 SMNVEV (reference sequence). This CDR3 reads CASSLSTNSNQPQHF. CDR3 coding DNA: TGTGCCAGCAGTTTAAGCACCAATAGCAATCAGCCCCAGCATTTT.

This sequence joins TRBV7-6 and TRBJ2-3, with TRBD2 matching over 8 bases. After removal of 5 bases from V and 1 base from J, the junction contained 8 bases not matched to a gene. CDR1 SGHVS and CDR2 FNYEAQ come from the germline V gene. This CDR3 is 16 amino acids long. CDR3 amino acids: CASSITSGRGTDTQYF. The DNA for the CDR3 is TGTGCCAGCAGCATAACTAGCGGAAGAGGCACAGATACGCAGTATTTT.

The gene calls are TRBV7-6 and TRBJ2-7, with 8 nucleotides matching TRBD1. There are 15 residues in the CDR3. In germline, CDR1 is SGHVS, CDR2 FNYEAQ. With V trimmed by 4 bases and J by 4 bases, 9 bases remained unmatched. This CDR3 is CASSSGRDRIYEQYF. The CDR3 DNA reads TGTGCCAGCAGCTCTGGCCGGGACAGGATTTACGAGCAGTACTTC.

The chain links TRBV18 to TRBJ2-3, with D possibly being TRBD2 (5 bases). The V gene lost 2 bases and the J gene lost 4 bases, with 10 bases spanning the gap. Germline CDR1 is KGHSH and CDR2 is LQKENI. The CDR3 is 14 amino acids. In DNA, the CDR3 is TGTGCCAGCTCACCAGTAGCCGGGGCAGATACGCAGTATTTT. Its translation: CASSPVAGADTQYF.

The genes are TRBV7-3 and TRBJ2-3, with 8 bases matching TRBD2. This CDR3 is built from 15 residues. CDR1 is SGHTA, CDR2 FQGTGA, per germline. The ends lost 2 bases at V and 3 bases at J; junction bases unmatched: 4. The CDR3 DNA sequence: TGTGCCAGCAGCTTAGGGGGCGGGAGGACAGATACGCAGTATTTT. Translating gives CASSLGGGRTDTQYF.

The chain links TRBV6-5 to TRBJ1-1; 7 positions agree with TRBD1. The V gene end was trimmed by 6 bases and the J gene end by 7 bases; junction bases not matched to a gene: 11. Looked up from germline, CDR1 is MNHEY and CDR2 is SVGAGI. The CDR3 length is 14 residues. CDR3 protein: CASSSLTGVREAFF. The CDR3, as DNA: TGTGCCAGCAGCTCCCTAACAGGGGTGCGTGAAGCTTTCTTT.

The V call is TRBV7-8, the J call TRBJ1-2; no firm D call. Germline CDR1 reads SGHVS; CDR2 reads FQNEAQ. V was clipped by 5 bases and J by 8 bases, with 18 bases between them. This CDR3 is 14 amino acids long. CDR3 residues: CASSNGGRVLGYTF. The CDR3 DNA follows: TGTGCCAGCAGCAATGGAGGACGGGTACTAGGCTACACCTTC.

Here the CDR3 DNA reads TGTGCCAGTAGGCGGGGGGCGGATCATAACTATGGCTACACCTTC. This codes for CASRRGADHNYGYTF. The rearrangement joins TRBV19 to TRBJ1-2, with a possible D match to TRBD1 (6 bases). V dropped 6 bases and J dropped 1 base, with 15 bases sitting between them. CDR3 length equals 15 residues. CDR1 is LNHDA, CDR2 SQIVND, per germline (reference sequence).

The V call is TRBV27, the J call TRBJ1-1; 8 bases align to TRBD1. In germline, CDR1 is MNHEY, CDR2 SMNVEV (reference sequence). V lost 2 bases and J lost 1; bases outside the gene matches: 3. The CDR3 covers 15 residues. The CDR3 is CASSLRGTGNTEAFF. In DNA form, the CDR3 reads TGTGCCAGCAGTTTAAGGGGGACAGGGAACACTGAAGCTTTCTTT.

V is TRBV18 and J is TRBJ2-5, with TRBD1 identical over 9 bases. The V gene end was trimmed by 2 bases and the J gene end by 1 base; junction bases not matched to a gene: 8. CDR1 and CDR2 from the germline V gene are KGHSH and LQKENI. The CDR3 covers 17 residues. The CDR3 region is CASSPNESGQGQETQYF. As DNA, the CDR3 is TGTGCCAGCTCACCAAACGAATCGGGACAGGGCCAAGAGACCCAGTACTTC. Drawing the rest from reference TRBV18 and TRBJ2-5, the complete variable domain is NAGVMQNPRHLVRRRGQEARLRCSPMKGHSHVYWYRQLPEEGLKFMVYLQKENIIDESGMPKERFSAEFPKEGPSILRIQQVVRGDSAAYFCASSPNESGQGQETQYFGPGTRLLVL.